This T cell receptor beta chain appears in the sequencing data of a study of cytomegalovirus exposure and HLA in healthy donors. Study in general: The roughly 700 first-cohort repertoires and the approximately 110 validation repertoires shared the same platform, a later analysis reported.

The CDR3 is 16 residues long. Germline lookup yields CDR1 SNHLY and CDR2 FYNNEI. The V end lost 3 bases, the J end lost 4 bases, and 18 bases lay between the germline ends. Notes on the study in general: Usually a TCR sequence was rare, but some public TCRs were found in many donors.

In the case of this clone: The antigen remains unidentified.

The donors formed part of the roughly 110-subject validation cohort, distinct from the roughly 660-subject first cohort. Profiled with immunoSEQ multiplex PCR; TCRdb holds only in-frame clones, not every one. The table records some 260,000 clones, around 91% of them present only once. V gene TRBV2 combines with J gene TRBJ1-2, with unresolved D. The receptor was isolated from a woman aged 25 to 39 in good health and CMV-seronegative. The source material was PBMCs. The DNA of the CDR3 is TGTGCCAGCAGTGAGTCCCGTGTTGGCAGAACCTATGGCTACACCTTC. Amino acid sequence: CASSESRVGRTYGYTF.